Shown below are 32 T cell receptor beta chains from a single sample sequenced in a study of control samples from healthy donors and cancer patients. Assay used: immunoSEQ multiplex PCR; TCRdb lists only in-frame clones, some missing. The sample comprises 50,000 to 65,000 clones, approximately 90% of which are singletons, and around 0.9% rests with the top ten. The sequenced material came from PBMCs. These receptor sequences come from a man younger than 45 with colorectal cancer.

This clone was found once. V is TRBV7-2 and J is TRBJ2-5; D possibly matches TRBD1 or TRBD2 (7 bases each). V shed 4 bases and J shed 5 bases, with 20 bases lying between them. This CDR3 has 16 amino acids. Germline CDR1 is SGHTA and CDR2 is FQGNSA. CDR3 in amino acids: CASSSRQGGVLETQYF. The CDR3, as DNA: TGTGCCAGCAGCTCAAGACAGGGAGGGGTGCTGGAGACCCAGTACTTC.

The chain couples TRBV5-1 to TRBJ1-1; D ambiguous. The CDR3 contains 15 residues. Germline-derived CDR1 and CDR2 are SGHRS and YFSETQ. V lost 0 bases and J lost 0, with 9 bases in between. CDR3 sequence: CASSLDDTMNTEAFF. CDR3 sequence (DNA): TGCGCCAGCAGCTTGGACGACACCATGAACACTGAAGCTTTCTTT.

CDR3: CASSEGFSYEQYF. The CDR3 DNA reads as TGTGCCAGCAGTGAGGGGTTCTCCTACGAGCAGTACTTC. The chain couples TRBV2 to TRBJ2-7; D remains unclear. Trimming pared 3 bases from V and 0 bases from J, leaving 6 bases between. From germline, CDR1 is SNHLY and CDR2 FYNNEI. This CDR3 is built from 13 residues.

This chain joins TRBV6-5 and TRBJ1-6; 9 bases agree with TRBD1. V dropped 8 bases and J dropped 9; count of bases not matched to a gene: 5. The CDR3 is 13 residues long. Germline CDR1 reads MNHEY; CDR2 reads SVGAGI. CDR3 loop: CASGGQGFSPLHF. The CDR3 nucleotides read TGTGCCAGCGGGGGACAGGGCTTTTCACCCCTCCACTTT.

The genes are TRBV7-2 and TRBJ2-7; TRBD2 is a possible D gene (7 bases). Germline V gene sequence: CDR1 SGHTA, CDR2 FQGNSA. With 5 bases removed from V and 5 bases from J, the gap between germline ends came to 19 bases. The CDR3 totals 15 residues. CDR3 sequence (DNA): TGTGCCAGCAGCAGGGGGGCTAGCGGATTGAACGAGCAGTACGTC. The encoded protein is CASSRGASGLNEQYV.

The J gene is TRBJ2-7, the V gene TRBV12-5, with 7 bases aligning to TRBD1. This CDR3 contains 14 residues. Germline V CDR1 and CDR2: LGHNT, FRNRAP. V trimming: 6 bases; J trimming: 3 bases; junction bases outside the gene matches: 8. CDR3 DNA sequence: TGTGCTAGTGGACCGACCGGGACAGACTACGAGCAGTACTTC. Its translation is CASGPTGTDYEQYF.

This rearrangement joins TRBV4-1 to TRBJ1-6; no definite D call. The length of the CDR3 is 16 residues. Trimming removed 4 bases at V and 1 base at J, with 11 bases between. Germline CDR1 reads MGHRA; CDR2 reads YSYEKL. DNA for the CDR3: TGCGCCAGCAGCCTAGGTTTCGGATCCTATAATTCACCCCTCCACTTT. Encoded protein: CASSLGFGSYNSPLHF.

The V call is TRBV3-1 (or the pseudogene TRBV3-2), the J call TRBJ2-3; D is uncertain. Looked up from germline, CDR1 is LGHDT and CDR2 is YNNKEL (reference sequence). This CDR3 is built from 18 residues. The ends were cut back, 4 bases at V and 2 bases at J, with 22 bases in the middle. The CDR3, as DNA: TGTGCCAGCAGCCCCCACTTTAGACACGTACTTAACACAGATACGCAGTATTTT. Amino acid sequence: CASSPHFRHVLNTDTQYF.

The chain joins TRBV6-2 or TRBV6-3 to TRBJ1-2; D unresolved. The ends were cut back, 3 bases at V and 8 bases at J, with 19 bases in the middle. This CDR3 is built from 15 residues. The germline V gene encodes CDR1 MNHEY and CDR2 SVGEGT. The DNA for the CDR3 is TGTGCCAGCAGTTATAGGACGGCCGGATTATTGGGCTACACCTTC. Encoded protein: CASSYRTAGLLGYTF.

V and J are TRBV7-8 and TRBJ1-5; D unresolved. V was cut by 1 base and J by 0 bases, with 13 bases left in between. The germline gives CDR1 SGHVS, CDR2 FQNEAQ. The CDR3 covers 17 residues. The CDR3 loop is CASSLVSGRYSNQPQHF. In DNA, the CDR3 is TGTGCCAGCAGCTTAGTCTCCGGCAGGTATAGCAATCAGCCCCAGCATTTT.

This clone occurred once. The CDR3 nucleotides are TGTGCCAGCAGTTACTCCGGGACAGGGGAAGAGACCCAGTACTTC. This encodes CASSYSGTGEETQYF. This chain connects TRBV6-2 or TRBV6-3 to TRBJ2-5; 10 bases are shared with TRBD1. The CDR3 totals 15 residues. The V and J ends lost 0 bases and 3 bases, in that order; junction bases with no gene match: 1. Looked up from germline, CDR1 is MNHEY and CDR2 is SVGEGT.

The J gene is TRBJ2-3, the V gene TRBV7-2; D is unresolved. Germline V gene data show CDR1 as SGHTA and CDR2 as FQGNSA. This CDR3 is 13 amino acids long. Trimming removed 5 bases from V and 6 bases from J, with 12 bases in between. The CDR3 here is CASSAPVGDTQYF. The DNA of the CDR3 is TGTGCCAGCAGCGCCCCTGTGGGGGATACGCAGTATTTT.

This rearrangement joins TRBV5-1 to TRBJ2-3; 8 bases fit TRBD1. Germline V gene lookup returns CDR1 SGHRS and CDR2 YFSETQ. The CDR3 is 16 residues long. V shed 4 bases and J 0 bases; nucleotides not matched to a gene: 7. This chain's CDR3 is CASSTVQGASTDTQYF. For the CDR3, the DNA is TGCGCCAGCAGCACTGTTCAGGGGGCAAGCACAGATACGCAGTATTTT.

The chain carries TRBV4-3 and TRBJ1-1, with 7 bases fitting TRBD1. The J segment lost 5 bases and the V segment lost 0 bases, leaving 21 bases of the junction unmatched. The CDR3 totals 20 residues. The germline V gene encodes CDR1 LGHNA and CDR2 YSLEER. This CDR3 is CASSQEYNRLRTGEKTEAFF. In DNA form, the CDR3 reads TGCGCCAGCAGCCAAGAATACAATAGGCTGAGGACAGGTGAGAAAACTGAAGCTTTCTTT.

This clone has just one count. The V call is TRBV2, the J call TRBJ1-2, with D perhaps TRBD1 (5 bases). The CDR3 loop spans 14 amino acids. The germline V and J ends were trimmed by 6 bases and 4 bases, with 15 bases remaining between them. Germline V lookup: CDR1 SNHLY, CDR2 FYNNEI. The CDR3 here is CASSIRVVVYGYTF. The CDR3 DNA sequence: TGTGCCAGCAGCATCAGGGTAGTGGTCTATGGCTACACCTTC.

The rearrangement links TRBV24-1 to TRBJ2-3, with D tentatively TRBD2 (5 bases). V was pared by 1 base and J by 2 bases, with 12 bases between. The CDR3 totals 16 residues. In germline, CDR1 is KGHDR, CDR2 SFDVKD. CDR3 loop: CATSDLRDTFTDTQYF. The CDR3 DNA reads TGTGCCACCAGTGATTTACGGGATACCTTCACAGATACGCAGTATTTT.

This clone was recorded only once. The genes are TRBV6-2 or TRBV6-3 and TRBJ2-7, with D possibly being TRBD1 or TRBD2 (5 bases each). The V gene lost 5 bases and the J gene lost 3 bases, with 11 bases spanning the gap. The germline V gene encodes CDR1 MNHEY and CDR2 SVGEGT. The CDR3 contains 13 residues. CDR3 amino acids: CASSRGRIYEQYF. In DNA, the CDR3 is TGTGCCAGCAGTAGGGGACGGATCTACGAGCAGTACTTC.

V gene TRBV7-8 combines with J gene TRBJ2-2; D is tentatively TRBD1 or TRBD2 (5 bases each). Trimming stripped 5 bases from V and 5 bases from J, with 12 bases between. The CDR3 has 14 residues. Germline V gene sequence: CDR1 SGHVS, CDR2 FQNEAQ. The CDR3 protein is CASSTSWGTGELFF. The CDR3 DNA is TGTGCCAGCAGCACCTCTTGGGGGACCGGGGAGCTGTTTTTT.

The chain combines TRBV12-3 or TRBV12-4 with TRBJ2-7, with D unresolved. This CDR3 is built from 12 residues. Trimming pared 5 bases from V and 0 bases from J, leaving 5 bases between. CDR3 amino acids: CASSPDSYEQYF. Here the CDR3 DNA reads TGTGCCAGCAGTCCCGACTCCTACGAGCAGTACTTC.

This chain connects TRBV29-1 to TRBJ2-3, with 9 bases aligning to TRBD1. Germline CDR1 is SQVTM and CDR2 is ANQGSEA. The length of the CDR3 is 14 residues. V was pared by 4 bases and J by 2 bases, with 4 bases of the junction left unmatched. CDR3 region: CSVATGGDTDTQYF. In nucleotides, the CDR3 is TGCAGCGTTGCGACAGGGGGAGACACAGATACGCAGTATTTT.

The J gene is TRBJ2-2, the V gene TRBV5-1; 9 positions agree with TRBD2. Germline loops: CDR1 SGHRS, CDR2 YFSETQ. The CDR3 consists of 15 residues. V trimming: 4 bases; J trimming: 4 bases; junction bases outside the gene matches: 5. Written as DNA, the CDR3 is TGCGCCAGCAGCCTTATAGCGGGGGCCACCGGGGAGCTGTTTTTT. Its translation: CASSLIAGATGELFF. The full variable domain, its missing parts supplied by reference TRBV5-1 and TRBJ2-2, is KAGVTQTPRYLIKTRGQQVTLSCSPISGHRSVSWYQQTPGQGLQFLFEYFSETQRNKGNFPGRFSGRQFSNSRSEMNVSTLELGDSALYLCASSLIAGATGELFFGEGSRLTVL.

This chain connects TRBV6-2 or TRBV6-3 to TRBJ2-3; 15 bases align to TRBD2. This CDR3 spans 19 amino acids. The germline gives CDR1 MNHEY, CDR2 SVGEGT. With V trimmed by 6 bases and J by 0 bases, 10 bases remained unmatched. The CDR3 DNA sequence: TGTGCCAGCAGCCCGCTAGGACTAGCGGGGGGGCAAAGCACAGATACGCAGTATTTT. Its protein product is CASSPLGLAGGQSTDTQYF.

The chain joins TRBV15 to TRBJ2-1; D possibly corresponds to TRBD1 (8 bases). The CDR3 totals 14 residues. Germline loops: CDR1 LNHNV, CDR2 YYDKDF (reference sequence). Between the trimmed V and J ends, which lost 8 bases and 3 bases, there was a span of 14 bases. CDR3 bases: TGTGCCACCTCGGGAGGACAGGGCTACAATGAGCAGTTCTTC. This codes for CATSGGQGYNEQFF.

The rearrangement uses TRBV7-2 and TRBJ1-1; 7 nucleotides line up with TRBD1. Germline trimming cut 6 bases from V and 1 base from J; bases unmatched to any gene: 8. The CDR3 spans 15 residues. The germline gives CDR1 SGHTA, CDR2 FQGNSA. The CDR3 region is CASSPRQGANTEAFF. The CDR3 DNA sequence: TGTGCCAGCAGTCCGAGACAGGGAGCGAACACTGAAGCTTTCTTT.

The CDR3 here is CASSYGTSDTQYF. DNA of the CDR3: TGTGCCAGCAGTTACGGGACCTCAGATACGCAGTATTTT. The gene calls are TRBV6-2 or TRBV6-3 and TRBJ2-3, with D possibly being TRBD1 or TRBD2 (5 bases each). V was clipped by 2 bases and J by 4 bases, with 7 bases between them. This CDR3 spans 13 amino acids. Looked up from germline, CDR1 is MNHEY and CDR2 is SVGEGT.

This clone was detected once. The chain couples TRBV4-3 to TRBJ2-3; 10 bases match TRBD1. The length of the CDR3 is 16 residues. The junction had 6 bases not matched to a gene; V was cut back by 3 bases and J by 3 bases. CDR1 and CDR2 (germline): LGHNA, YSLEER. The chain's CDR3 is CASSHPGTGATDTQYF. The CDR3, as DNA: TGCGCCAGCAGCCATCCCGGGACAGGGGCTACAGATACGCAGTATTTT.

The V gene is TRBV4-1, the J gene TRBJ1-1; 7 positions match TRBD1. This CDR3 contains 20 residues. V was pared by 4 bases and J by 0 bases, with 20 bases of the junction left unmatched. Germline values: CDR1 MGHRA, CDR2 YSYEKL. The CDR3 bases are TGCGCCAGCAGCCCCTTGAATCGTGGGACAGTCAAACCTTTGAACACTGAAGCTTTCTTT. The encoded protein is CASSPLNRGTVKPLNTEAFF.

The CDR3 sequence: CATSDAGTANTGELFF. The CDR3 nucleotides are TGTGCCACCAGTGATGCCGGGACAGCGAACACCGGGGAGCTGTTTTTT. V gene TRBV24-1 combines with J gene TRBJ2-2; 7 nucleotides align to TRBD1. V trimming: 3 bases; J trimming: 0 bases; junction bases outside the gene matches: 3. The CDR3 runs to 16 residues. Per germline, CDR1 KGHDR and CDR2 SFDVKD.

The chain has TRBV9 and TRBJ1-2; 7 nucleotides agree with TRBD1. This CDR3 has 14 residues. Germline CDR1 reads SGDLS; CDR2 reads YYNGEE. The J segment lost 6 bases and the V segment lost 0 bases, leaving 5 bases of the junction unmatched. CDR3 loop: CASSVEPGGDGYTF. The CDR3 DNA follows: TGTGCCAGCAGCGTAGAACCAGGGGGTGATGGCTACACCTTC.

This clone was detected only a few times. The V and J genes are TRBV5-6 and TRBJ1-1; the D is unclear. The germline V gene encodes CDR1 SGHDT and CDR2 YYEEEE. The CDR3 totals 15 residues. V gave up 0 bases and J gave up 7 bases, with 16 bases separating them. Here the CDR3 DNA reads TGTGCCAGCAGCTTGGACTGGGGTTCGGCGGGTGAAGCTTTCTTT. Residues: CASSLDWGSAGEAFF.

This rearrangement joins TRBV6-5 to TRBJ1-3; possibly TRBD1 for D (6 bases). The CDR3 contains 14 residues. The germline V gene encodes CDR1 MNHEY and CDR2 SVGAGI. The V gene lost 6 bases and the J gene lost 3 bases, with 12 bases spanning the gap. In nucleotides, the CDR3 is TGTGCCAGCAGGGACCAGGGGTTTGGAAACACCATATATTTT. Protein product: CASRDQGFGNTIYF.

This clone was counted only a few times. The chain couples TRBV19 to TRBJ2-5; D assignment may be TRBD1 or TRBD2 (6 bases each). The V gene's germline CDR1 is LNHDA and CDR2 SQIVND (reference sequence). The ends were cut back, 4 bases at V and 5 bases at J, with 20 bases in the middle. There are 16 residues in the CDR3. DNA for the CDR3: TGTGCCAGTAGTACGACGGGGTTGAGGGGGGATGAGACCCAGTACTTC. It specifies CASSTTGLRGDETQYF. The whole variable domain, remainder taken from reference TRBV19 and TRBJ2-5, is DGGITQSPKYLFRKEGQNVTLSCEQNLNHDAMYWYRQDPGQGLRLIYYSQIVNDFQKGDIAEGYSVSREKKESFPLTVTSAQKNPTAFYLCASSTTGLRGDETQYFGPGTRLLVL.